These T cell receptor beta chains were read from a single sample in a study of response to subunit inactivated influenza vaccine. One entry per CDR3 protein, called by TCRdb with MiXCR from the RT-PCR reads. The repertoire includes fewer than 700,000 distinct CDR3 sequences, 10% to 15% of them detected once, and around 12% sits in the top ten. The specimen was PBMCs from blood, collected roughly 46 days after vaccination. The source of these receptors is a man aged 45 to 65 who received an inactivated influenza vaccine. CDR3s include the opening cysteine and the closing phenylalanine or tryptophan. D genes are given only for firm matches. Clone size appears in some rows only: once, few, many, or a class for an expanded clone.

abundance	d_gene	len	v_gene	j_gene	CDR3nt	CDR3aa
few	.	15	TRBV4-2	TRBJ2-1	TGTGCCAGCAGCCAAAGATATCGGGGTTCCAATGAGCAGTTCTTC	CASSQRYRGSNEQFF
.	.	17	TRBV10-2	TRBJ1-4	TGCGCCAGCAGTGAGTCGTGGGGGCCTGCAACTAATGAAAAACTGTTTTTT	CASSESWGPATNEKLFF
.	TRBD1	13	TRBV29-1	TRBJ1-4	TGCAGCGCCCGACAGGGGGCTAATGAAAAACTGTTTTTT	CSARQGANEKLFF
few	.	16	TRBV12-3/TRBV12-4	TRBJ2-2	TGTGCCAGCAGTTTAGATGGCTCTTCAAACACCGGGGAGCTGTTTTTT	CASSLDGSSNTGELFF
many	.	14	TRBV7-9	TRBJ2-3	TGTGCCAGCAGCCGGGAGACCCTCACAGATACGCAGTATTTT	CASSRETLTDTQYF
.	.	15	TRBV5-1	TRBJ2-7	TGCGCCAGCAGCTTAGCCACTACTGGAGTCTACGAGCAGTACTTC	CASSLATTGVYEQYF
.	.	13	TRBV7-2	TRBJ2-7	TGTGCCAGCAGCTTAGCCAGGACCTACGAGCAGTACTTC	CASSLARTYEQYF
many	.	14	TRBV20-1	TRBJ2-7	TGCAGTGCTACCGGGACCGATCGCGCCTACGAGCAGTACTTC	CSATGTDRAYEQYF
many	TRBD1	14	TRBV20-1	TRBJ1-2	TGCAGTGCTCAAGGACAGGGGATTAACTATGGCTACACCTTC	CSAQGQGINYGYTF
few	.	15	TRBV5-4	TRBJ2-1	TGTGCCAGCAGCATCGGCGTGGGGGGCGGCAATGAGCAGTTCTTC	CASSIGVGGGNEQFF
.	TRBD2	16	TRBV9	TRBJ2-1	TGTGCCAGCAGCGCGGGGGGGGGAACAAATTGGAGTGAGCAGTTCTTC	CASSAGGGTNWSEQFF
few	.	15	TRBV20-1	TRBJ1-1	TGCAGTGCTAGCGTTAAGGGCGGAATTAACACTGAAGCTTTCTTT	CSASVKGGINTEAFF
.	.	15	TRBV6-1	TRBJ2-1	TGTGCCAGCAGCTCCGGGACCGCAGCCTACAATGAGCAGTTCTTC	CASSSGTAAYNEQFF
.	TRBD1	15	TRBV12-3/TRBV12-4	TRBJ2-1	TGTGCCAGCAGCCTCGACAGGGCCGGGGTGTATGAGCAGTTCTTC	CASSLDRAGVYEQFF
many	.	14	TRBV12-3/TRBV12-4	TRBJ2-6	TGTGCCAGCACAGGGGCTGCTGGGGCCAACGTCCTGACTTTC	CASTGAAGANVLTF
.	.	15	TRBV5-1	TRBJ2-2	TGCGCCAGCAGTCCTTCGGGGACCCTCACCGGGGAGCTGTTTTTT	CASSPSGTLTGELFF
few	.	13	TRBV2	TRBJ1-5	TGTGCCAGCAATATGGTCTACAATCAGCCCCAGCATTTT	CASNMVYNQPQHF
.	.	13	TRBV3-1	TRBJ2-2	TGTGCCAGCACCACAGTAGGGTCCGGGGAGCTGTTTTTT	CASTTVGSGELFF
few	.	17	TRBV4-2	TRBJ2-2	TGTGCCAGCAGCCAAGATAATGGGGGTTTGAACACCGGGGAGCTGTTTTTT	CASSQDNGGLNTGELFF
.	.	15	TRBV9	TRBJ2-2	TGTGCCAGCAGCGTAGGACAGTCGACCACCGGGGAGCTGTTTTTT	CASSVGQSTTGELFF
many	.	12	TRBV5-1	TRBJ1-1	TGCGCCAGCAGGACTTTGAACACTGAAGCTTTCTTT	CASRTLNTEAFF
.	.	15	TRBV24-1	TRBJ1-1	TGTGCCACCAGTGATCCCGTACAGAAAAACACTGAAGCTTTCTTT	CATSDPVQKNTEAFF
few	.	15	TRBV7-9	TRBJ2-2	TGTGCCAGCAGCCCCAGACTAGAAAACACCGGGGAGCTGTTTTTT	CASSPRLENTGELFF
.	.	13	TRBV6-2/TRBV6-3	TRBJ1-1	TGTGCCAGCGGACTTACTCGGGGGAGGGAAGCTTTCTTT	CASGLTRGREAFF
.	.	16	TRBV12-3/TRBV12-4	TRBJ1-5	TGTGCCAGCAGCCTATCGAGGGGGGGATGGGATCAGCCCCAGCATTTT	CASSLSRGGWDQPQHF
.	.	14	TRBV4-3	TRBJ2-2	TGCGCCAGCAGCCAGGGGCCGAACACCGGGGAGCTGTTTTTT	CASSQGPNTGELFF
.	.	13	TRBV14	TRBJ1-2	TGTGCCAGCAGCCAACGTAGGACCGGAGGCTACACCTTC	CASSQRRTGGYTF
.	TRBD1	15	TRBV7-2	TRBJ1-1	TGTGCCAGCAGCAAAGGGACAGCTCGGAGCACTGAAGCTTTCTTT	CASSKGTARSTEAFF
.	TRBD1	16	TRBV4-2	TRBJ2-5	TGTGCCAGCAGCCAGGATGGACAGGGATCAGGAGAGACCCAGTACTTC	CASSQDGQGSGETQYF
many	.	11	TRBV5-5	TRBJ2-2	TGTGCCAGCAGCATGGTCGGGGAGCTGTTTTTT	CASSMVGELFF
once	TRBD1	14	TRBV24-1	TRBJ1-1	TGTGCCACCAGTGATTCGACAGGGGGCACTGAAGCTTTCTTT	CATSDSTGGTEAFF
few	.	16	TRBV19	TRBJ2-2	TGTGCCAGTAGTCTTCTCCCCGGGGGTAGGACCGGGGAGCTGTTTTTT	CASSLLPGGRTGELFF
few	.	15	TRBV7-2	TRBJ2-3	TGTGCCAGCAGCTTAGCCAAAGGGTATGGCGATACGCAGTATTTT	CASSLAKGYGDTQYF
many	TRBD2	12	TRBV20-1	TRBJ2-3	TGCAGTGCTCGGACTAGCGAGTATACGCAGTATTTT	CSARTSEYTQYF
.	.	14	TRBV18	TRBJ2-7	TGTGCCAGCTCACCCTATTCTGACACCTACGAGCAGTACTTC	CASSPYSDTYEQYF
many	TRBD1	13	TRBV12-3/TRBV12-4	TRBJ2-5	TGTGCCAGCAGTGGGGACAGGGGTGAGACCCAGTACTTC	CASSGDRGETQYF
.	TRBD1	16	TRBV7-9	TRBJ2-5	TGTGCCAGCAGCTTATTGGCGACAGGGGGCAGGGAGACCCAGTACTTC	CASSLLATGGRETQYF
few	TRBD1	16	TRBV6-5	TRBJ2-7	TGTGCCAGCAGTTACTCCGGGACAGGTCTCTCCTACGAGCAGTACTTC	CASSYSGTGLSYEQYF
few	.	13	TRBV20-1	TRBJ2-1	TGCAGTGCTATCAGCGGGTCTTACAATGAGCAGTTCTTC	CSAISGSYNEQFF
few	TRBD1	18	TRBV5-1	TRBJ2-1	TGCGCCAGCAGCTTGGCCGGGACAGGGAGAGGAGGGAACAATGAGCAGTTCTTC	CASSLAGTGRGGNNEQFF
many	.	13	TRBV20-1	TRBJ2-7	TGCAGTGCTAGAGGCCCGACAAGATACGAGCAGTACTTC	CSARGPTRYEQYF
few	TRBD1	16	TRBV10-3	TRBJ2-2	TGTGCCATCAGTGTGTCAGGACAGGGGGCTGCCGGGGAGCTGTTTTTT	CAISVSGQGAAGELFF
.	.	13	TRBV6-1	TRBJ2-1	TGTGCCAGCAGAGAGGGGCCAGACAATGAGCAGTTCTTC	CASREGPDNEQFF
medium-sized	TRBD2	19	TRBV2	TRBJ2-1	TGTGCCTTCTGTTTCGGGCCTGTCGGCGGGAGGATACCCTACAATGAGCAGTTCTTC	CAFCFGPVGGRIPYNEQFF
.	TRBD1	15	TRBV6-1	TRBJ2-7	TGTGCCAGCAGGACTCCGGGACAGGGCTCGAGAGAGCAGTACTTC	CASRTPGQGSREQYF
.	TRBD1	12	TRBV25-1	TRBJ1-3	TGTGCCAGCAGTGGGGAGACAGGGAGCCTATATTTT	CASSGETGSLYF
few	TRBD1	14	TRBV20-1	TRBJ1-2	TGCAGTGACCTACTGACAGGGGGCGGTTATGGCTACACCTTC	CSDLLTGGGYGYTF
.	.	15	TRBV5-1	TRBJ2-7	TGCGCCAGCAGCTTGTTGTCCAACGTTGGAAACGAGCAGTACTTC	CASSLLSNVGNEQYF
few	TRBD1	15	TRBV11-2	TRBJ2-5	TGTGCCAGCAGCTTAGCAACAGGGGTGGCAGAGACCCAGTACTTC	CASSLATGVAETQYF
few	.	13	TRBV12-3/TRBV12-4	TRBJ2-4	TGTGCCAGCAGTTTAGCGGGGCAAAACATTCAGTACTTC	CASSLAGQNIQYF
.	.	13	TRBV24-1	TRBJ2-5	TGTGCCACCAGTCTAGAGTATGGGAAGACCCAGTACTTC	CATSLEYGKTQYF
.	TRBD2	15	TRBV4-2	TRBJ2-7	TGTGCCAGCAGCCTCACCCCGGGGGGAGCCTACGAGCAGTACTTC	CASSLTPGGAYEQYF